This TCR beta chain was recovered during a study of OX40 agonist ivuxolimab in advanced cancers. Clones were sequenced by immunoSEQ multiplex PCR, and TCRdb holds only the in-frame ones, with some missing. The repertoire includes approximately 76,000 clones, roughly 85% of them detected once, and about 0.6% sits in the top ten. Only one count was recorded for this clone. Anyone with autoimmune disease history or systemic immunosuppression was excluded. Trimming took 2 bases from V and 5 from J, leaving 13 bases between them. Germline lookup yields CDR1 SGHRS and CDR2 YFSETQ. The CDR3 runs to 14 residues.

The receptor comes from an adult with an advanced solid tumor such as melanoma, head and neck, liver or kidney cancer. The chain is built from TRBV5-1 and TRBJ2-5; D is perhaps TRBD1 or TRBD2 (5 bases each). This sample comprised CD4+ or CD8+ T cells sorted from blood, obtained in a trial of the OX40 agonist ivuxolimab. The CDR3 here is CASSFPGAGETQYF. The CDR3 coding sequence is TGCGCCAGCAGCTTTCCCGGGGCCGGGGAGACCCAGTACTTC.